One and the same sample provided the 8 T cell receptor beta chains below, sequenced in a study of blood T cell repertoires in COVID-19. Some clones are missing from TCRdb's copy, which holds only in-frame ones; the method was immunoSEQ multiplex PCR. The sample shows over 200,000 clones, roughly 87% of them seen only once. Sequencing input: peripheral blood. The receptor set was obtained from a man aged 35 to 55 with active or convalescent COVID-19.

The V call is TRBV6-5, the J call TRBJ2-2, with TRBD1 as a possible D gene (5 bases). Germline V CDR1 and CDR2: MNHEY, SVGAGI. Trimming took off 2 bases at V and 2 bases at J, with 12 bases between the two ends. The CDR3 runs to 16 residues. This CDR3 is CASSYGQGANTGELFF. Written as DNA, the CDR3 is TGTGCCAGCAGTTACGGGCAGGGCGCAAACACCGGGGAGCTGTTTTTT.

V usage is TRBV29-1 and J usage is TRBJ1-1; tentatively, D is TRBD1 (6 bases). Deletions cut 8 bases from V and 0 bases from J, with 16 bases between. CDR3 length equals 14 residues. In germline, CDR1 is SQVTM, CDR2 ANQGSEA. The CDR3: CSIVRGGVNTEAFF. The CDR3 nucleotides read TGCAGCATTGTCAGGGGTGGGGTGAACACTGAAGCTTTCTTT.

DNA of the CDR3: TGTGCCAGCAGCGTAGAGGGGCGGATAGCGGGGGGTGAAAAACTGTTTTTT. Translated, it gives CASSVEGRIAGGEKLFF. The chain is built from TRBV9 and TRBJ1-4, with a weak D call TRBD1 (5 bases). V was clipped by 0 bases and J by 7 bases, with 19 bases between them. The CDR3 consists of 17 residues. Germline-derived CDR1 and CDR2 are SGDLS and YYNGEE.

This clone has a handful of counts. The chain couples TRBV29-1 to TRBJ1-5; D might be TRBD1 (5 bases). The germline gives CDR1 SQVTM, CDR2 ANQGSEA. Trimming cost V 4 bases and J 2 bases, with 9 bases left between them. This CDR3 has 13 amino acids. This CDR3 is CSVVWGGNQPQHF. The CDR3 DNA reads as TGCAGCGTTGTTTGGGGGGGCAATCAGCCCCAGCATTTT.

V and J are TRBV5-1 and TRBJ1-5; a weak D match, TRBD1 (5 bases). V lost 0 bases to trimming and J lost 8 bases, with 18 bases between them. The length of the CDR3 is 16 residues. The germline V gene encodes CDR1 SGHRS and CDR2 YFSETQ. CDR3 sequence reads: CASSLEGQVGTEPQHF. The CDR3 DNA reads as TGCGCCAGCAGCTTGGAGGGGCAGGTAGGGACTGAGCCCCAGCATTTT.

This chain connects TRBV5-1 to TRBJ1-3; D possibly corresponds to TRBD1 (5 bases). Trimming took off 0 bases at V and 2 bases at J, with 12 bases between the two ends. Germline V gives CDR1 SGHRS, CDR2 YFSETQ. This CDR3 has 16 residues. This CDR3 is CASSLVAGPTGNTIYF. CDR3 DNA: TGCGCCAGCAGCTTGGTGGCAGGGCCAACTGGAAACACCATATATTTT. Supplemented by reference TRBV5-1 and TRBJ1-3, the full variable domain reads KAGVTQTPRYLIKTRGQQVTLSCSPISGHRSVSWYQQTPGQGLQFLFEYFSETQRNKGNFPGRFSGRQFSNSRSEMNVSTLELGDSALYLCASSLVAGPTGNTIYFGEGSWLTVV.

V usage is TRBV2 and J usage is TRBJ1-1, with D perhaps matching TRBD1 (5 bases). The germline V gene encodes CDR1 SNHLY and CDR2 FYNNEI. The CDR3 totals 14 residues. Trimming took off 6 bases at V and 1 base at J, with 12 bases between the two ends. CDR3 sequence reads: CASSLQETNTEAFF. The CDR3 region has the DNA TGTGCCAGCAGCTTACAGGAGACGAACACTGAAGCTTTCTTT.

This clone is a singleton in its sample. This chain joins TRBV5-4 and TRBJ1-2, with unresolved D. Per germline, CDR1 SGHNT and CDR2 YYREEE (reference sequence). The CDR3 length is 14 residues. V was clipped by 6 bases and J by 5 bases, with 17 bases between them. The CDR3 spells CASTSWGGWYGYTF. In DNA form, the CDR3 reads TGTGCCAGCACCTCTTGGGGAGGGTGGTATGGCTACACCTTC.